The entry below gives a single T cell receptor beta chain sequence along with its context. This clone has a single count. Its antigen is not yet known. One base away there is no much larger clone; base qualities are not given. This sample is part of a study of shared clonotypes between healthy human individuals (dated by TCRdb to the early 2020s). For the wider study: The cohort comprised two women and a few men aged 18 to 49 years. For each donor, CD4 naive and CD4 memory were each run on three plates, CD8 naive on two plates, and CD8 memory on one plate. The study deeply sequenced blood TCR repertoires of five healthy adults to estimate repertoire size and the extent of clonotype sharing between individuals. To increase sequencing depth and limit assay-specific biases, different laboratories used diverse techniques to prepare libraries and sequence TCR repertoires. Each donor's leukapheresis produced roughly between roughly 0.85 and 10 billion PBMCs. Paper-wide results and their limitations: Larger estimated clonotype richness was generally found for naive subsets than for memory subsets. Because the study included a small number of donors, the genetic and exposure-history diversity represented was limited. Compared with non-shared clonotypes, the clonotypes found in all four sorted-subset donors had higher generation probabilities. When a handful of donors were compared, the shared fraction of clonotypes was 5% to 6.5% for naive CD4, around 3.5% for naive CD8, 2% to 2.5% for memory CD4, and about 0.36% for memory CD8. Based on pairwise subsampling, the degree of clonotype sharing among donors was expected to be affected by sequencing depth. Incomplete sequencing was indicated by rarefaction of sorted-subset datasets, despite the large sequencing depth. Only blood was sampled, and tissue TCR repertoires likely differ from those in blood.

Trimming takes 2 bases from V and 5 bases from J, and the germline ends sit 12 bases apart. For CDR1 and CDR2, the germline V gene (reference sequence) lists MNHEY and SMNVEV. The CDR3 spans 14 residues, from the cysteine through the phenylalanine. The sequence is cut down to CDR3 DNA, 42 bases in frame from base 1. CD8 naive samples were obtained by positive selection for CCR7 among CD45RO-negative cells, yielding a CD45RA+CCR7+ population from which TemRA cells were excluded. Donors were healthy HIV-negative adults with no recently reported acute infections or vaccinations. All donors were Caucasian adults living in Nashville, Tennessee, USA. Blood was obtained by leukapheresis, after which PBMCs were separated by Ficoll-Histopaque density gradient centrifugation and cryopreserved in liquid nitrogen vapor phase. Analytical flow cytometry was used to check the purity and quantity of every magnetically sorted T cell population. Genomic DNA was isolated from every sorted fraction and measured by UV absorbance on a Nanodrop 2000c.

TCR CDR3 regions were amplified from genomic DNA by multiplex PCR using the deep immunoSEQ assay. Extracted genomic DNA from each cell subset was distributed evenly across all wells of several immunoSEQ 96-well plates, and each plate was treated as a replicate. For sorted subsets, each replicate PCR was loaded with 200 ng genomic DNA, equivalent to 30,000 or so T cell genomes. Purified libraries were quantified with a Qubit 3.0 fluorometer, sized on a Bioanalyzer 2100, and re-quantified with the KAPA Library Quantification kit. Each immunoSEQ 96-well plate was sequenced on its own single-read 150-cycle Illumina NextSeq 550 flow cell. Per the source publication's procedure: The immunoSEQ output contained only junctional sequences without quality scores, so filtering could not match that applied to full-length reads. Sequences were annotated with PyIR, a Python wrapper for IgBLAST v1.9, and V/J genes and CDR3 were assigned using IMGT germline references. Reads with weak V/J assignments (E-value above 1e-6), missing CDR3, stop codons, out-of-frame junctions, or ambiguous translated residues were removed. V3J clonotypes were defined as sequences sharing an identical inferred V gene, J gene, and CDR3 amino acid sequence. Percentage overlap between repertoires was calculated by dividing the number of shared unique clonotypes by the size of the smaller repertoire. Richness of each repertoire was evaluated using RTK rarefaction, the Chao1 estimator, and Recon v2.1 estimates of unobserved clonotypes. Generation probabilities were computed with OLGA for all TCRbeta clonotypes obtained by the gDNA method from several donors. TCRdb provides this immuneACCESS table in a form limited to in-frame rearrangements. Some clones are lacking; in checked studies, under half of them reflect an unresolved V gene, and why the rest are absent is not known. D and trimming were read from the DNA, whereas the V and J calls and clone size are those reported in that table. In this sample the table shows about 2,100,000 clones, 93% of which occur a single time. Approximately 1.7% of the sample belongs to the ten largest clones.

The chain is made from TRBV27 and TRBJ2-5, with a tentative D gene TRBD1 over 6 matching bases. Sample: naive CD8+ T cells from PBMCs. Sample cell subset or site, as interpreted from the label and publication: CD45RA+CCR7+. The receptor was isolated from a man between 18 and 29 years old in good health. Some clones in this sample may be carry-over from other donors' samples. The encoded CDR3 is CASSLAYRAETQYF. The DNA reads TGTGCCAGCAGTTTAGCGTACAGGGCGGAGACCCAGTACTTC.